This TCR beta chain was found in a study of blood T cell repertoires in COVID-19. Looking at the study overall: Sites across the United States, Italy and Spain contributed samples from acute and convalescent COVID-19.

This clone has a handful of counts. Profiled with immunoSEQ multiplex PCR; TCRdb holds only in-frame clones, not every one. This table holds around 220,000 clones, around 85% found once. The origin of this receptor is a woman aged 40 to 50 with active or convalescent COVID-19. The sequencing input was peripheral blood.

The CDR3 is CASSIGGTSGTDTQYF. The CDR3 nucleotides read TGTGCCAGTAGTATAGGGGGGACTAGCGGGACAGATACGCAGTATTTT. The chain links TRBV19 to TRBJ2-3; 12 nucleotides line up with TRBD2. The trim removed 1 base at V and 3 bases at J, leaving 2 bases unmatched. The CDR3 consists of 16 residues. The V gene's germline CDR1 is LNHDA and CDR2 SQIVND (reference sequence).